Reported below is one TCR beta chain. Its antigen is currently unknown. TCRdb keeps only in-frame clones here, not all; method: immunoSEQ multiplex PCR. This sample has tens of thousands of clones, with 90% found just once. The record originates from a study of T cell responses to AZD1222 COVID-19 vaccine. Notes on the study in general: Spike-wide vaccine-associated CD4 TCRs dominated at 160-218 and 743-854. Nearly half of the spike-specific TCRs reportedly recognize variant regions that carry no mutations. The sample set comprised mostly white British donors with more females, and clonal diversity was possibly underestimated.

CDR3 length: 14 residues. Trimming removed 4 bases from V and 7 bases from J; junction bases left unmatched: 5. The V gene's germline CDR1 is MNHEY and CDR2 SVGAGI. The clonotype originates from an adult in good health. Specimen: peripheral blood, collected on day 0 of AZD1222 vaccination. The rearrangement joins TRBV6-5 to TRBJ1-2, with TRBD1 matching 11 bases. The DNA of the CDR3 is TGTGCCAGCAGTTCCCGGGACAGGGGGGGTGGCTACACCTTC. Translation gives CASSSRDRGGGYTF.